This TCR beta chain was observed in a study of PD-1 blockade in classical Hodgkin lymphoma. Whole-study context: Intravenous delivery of nivolumab at 3 mg/kg to patients occurred every 2 weeks. Points from the study as a whole: Partial responders and progressors had significantly lower baseline TCR diversity. Reported findings placed baseline TCR diversity lower in newly diagnosed patients (compared with healthy donors). There was a significant rise in CD4+ TCR diversity by C4D1, with no such rise for CD8+.

The V gene end was trimmed by 0 bases and the J gene end by 1 base; junction bases not matched to a gene: 1. CDR1 is SGHRS, CDR2 YFSETQ, per germline. The CDR3 covers 15 residues. Assay: immunoSEQ multiplex PCR; the TCRdb copy retains only in-frame clones and omits some. The table includes roughly 40,000 clones, around 80% detected once. Time point in this sample: cycle 4 day 1 (C4D1), after around six weeks of nivolumab. Each patient relapsed following autologous stem cell transplantation, and prior brentuximab vedotin exposure differed. With regard to this clone: As yet, its antigen is unknown.

This clonotype was obtained from a human donor with classical Hodgkin lymphoma. The chain recombines TRBV5-1 with TRBJ1-1; 9 bases agree with TRBD1. Sequenced material: peripheral blood mononuclear cells (PBMCs), taken before the fourth cycle of nivolumab. The CDR3 here is CASSLEGQGNTEAFF. The CDR3 coding sequence is TGCGCCAGCAGCTTGGAGGGACAGGGGAACACTGAAGCTTTCTTT.